Presented here are 5 T cell receptor beta chains from one specimen sequenced in a study of PD-L1 blockade in urothelial cancer. Generated by immunoSEQ multiplex PCR, the TCRdb table keeps only in-frame clones and is missing some. This table holds around 130,000 clones, roughly 83% found once. The time point here: pretreatment peripheral blood. The sample here was PBMCs, taken around atezolizumab (anti-PD-L1) treatment. All receptors derive from a man aged 45-60 years with urothelial cancer.

The V and J genes are TRBV11-3 and TRBJ2-3, with 8 nucleotides matching TRBD2. This CDR3 is built from 15 residues. Germline-derived CDR1 and CDR2 are SGHNT and YENEEA. Unmatched junction bases numbered 6, after V lost 5 bases and J lost 2 bases. In DNA, the CDR3 is TGTGCCAGCAGCCCAAGAGCGGGAGACACAGATACGCAGTATTTT. This translates into CASSPRAGDTDTQYF.

This chain joins TRBV11-2 and TRBJ2-1; a possible D gene is TRBD2 (5 bases). V was clipped by 10 bases and J by 7 bases, with 14 bases between them. Germline CDR1 is SGHAT and CDR2 is FQNNGV. This CDR3 is built from 12 residues. DNA for the CDR3: TGTGCCACCGGAACCCAGCGGAATGAGCAGTTCTTC. It encodes CATGTQRNEQFF.

The CDR3 reads CASSPWGRVAYEQYF. The CDR3 DNA reads as TGTGCCAGCAGCCCCTGGGGGCGGGTCGCCTACGAGCAGTACTTC. This chain connects TRBV27 to TRBJ2-7, with D tentatively TRBD1 (6 bases). This CDR3 comprises 15 residues. Trimming took 6 bases from V and 2 from J, leaving 17 bases between them. From germline, CDR1 is MNHEY and CDR2 SMNVEV (reference sequence).

The chain is built from TRBV5-6 and TRBJ2-5, with D unresolved. From germline, CDR1 is SGHDT and CDR2 YYEEEE. This CDR3 spans 12 amino acids. V was clipped by 4 bases and J by 3 bases, with 7 bases between them. CDR3 amino acids: CASSRSEETQYF. CDR3 sequence (DNA): TGTGCCAGCAGCCGATCAGAAGAGACCCAGTACTTC.

The chain has TRBV7-9 and TRBJ2-7, with 7 nucleotides matching TRBD2. This CDR3 has 17 residues. The V gene's germline CDR1 is SEHNR and CDR2 FQNEAQ (reference sequence). J lost 1 base, V lost 1 base, and 10 bases had no gene match. CDR3 protein: CASSLELSSGTSYEQYF. DNA of the CDR3: TGTGCCAGCAGCTTAGAGTTGTCTAGCGGTACGTCCTACGAGCAGTACTTC.